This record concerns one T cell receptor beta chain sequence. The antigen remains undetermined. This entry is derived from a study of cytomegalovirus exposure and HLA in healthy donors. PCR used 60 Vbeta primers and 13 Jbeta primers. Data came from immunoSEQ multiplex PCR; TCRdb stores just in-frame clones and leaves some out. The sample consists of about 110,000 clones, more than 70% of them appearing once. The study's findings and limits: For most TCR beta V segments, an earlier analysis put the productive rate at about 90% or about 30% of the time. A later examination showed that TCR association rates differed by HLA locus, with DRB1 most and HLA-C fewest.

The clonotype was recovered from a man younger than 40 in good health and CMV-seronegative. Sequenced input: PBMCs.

The CDR3 coding sequence is TGTGCCAGCAGTTACTCCCAGGTCAACACCGGGGAGCTGTTTTTT. Encoded protein: CASSYSQVNTGELFF. V gene TRBV6-5 combines with J gene TRBJ2-2; D is uncertain. Trimming took 0 bases from V and 2 from J, leaving 7 bases between them. CDR1 and CDR2 (germline): MNHEY, SVGAGI. CDR3 size: 15 residues.